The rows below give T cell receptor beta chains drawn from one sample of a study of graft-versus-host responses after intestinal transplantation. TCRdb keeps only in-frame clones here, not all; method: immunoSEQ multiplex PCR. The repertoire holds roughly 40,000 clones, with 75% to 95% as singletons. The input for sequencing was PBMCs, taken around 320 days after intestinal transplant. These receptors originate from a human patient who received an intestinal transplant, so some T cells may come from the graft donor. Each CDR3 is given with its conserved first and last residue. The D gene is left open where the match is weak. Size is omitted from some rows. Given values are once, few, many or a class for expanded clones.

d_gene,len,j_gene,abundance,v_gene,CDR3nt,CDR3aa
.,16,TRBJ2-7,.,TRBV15,TGTGCCACCAGCAGAGATGTGGGGGGAAATGGAGGCGAGCAGTACTTC,CATSRDVGGNGGEQYF
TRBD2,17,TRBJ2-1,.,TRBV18,TGTGCCAGCTCACCGCGGACTAGCGGGAGTAAGATGGGTGAGCAGTTCTTC,CASSPRTSGSKMGEQFF
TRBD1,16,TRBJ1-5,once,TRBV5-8,TGTGCCAGCAGCTTCAGGACAGGGGGCTTCAATCAGCCCCAGCATTTT,CASSFRTGGFNQPQHF
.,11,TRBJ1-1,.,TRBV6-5,TGTGCCAGTGGGGGGGAGACTGAAGCTTTCTTT,CASGGETEAFF
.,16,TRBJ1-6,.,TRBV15,TGTGCCACCAGCGGCCGAACAGGGACCTATAATTCACCCCTCCACTTT,CATSGRTGTYNSPLHF
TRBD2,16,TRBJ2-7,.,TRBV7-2,TGTGCCAGCAGCCTTATCCCGGGACTAGGGCCCTACGAGCAGTACTTC,CASSLIPGLGPYEQYF
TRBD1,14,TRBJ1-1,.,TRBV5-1,TGCGCCAGCAGCTTCAGGGGGGACGACACTGAAGCTTTCTTT,CASSFRGDDTEAFF
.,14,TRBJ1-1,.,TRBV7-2,TGTGCCAGCAGCTTAGGTGTTCGACAGTTTGAAGCTTTCTTT,CASSLGVRQFEAFF
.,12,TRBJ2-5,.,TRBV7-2,TGTGGGAAGGCGACAGTACAAGAGACCCAGTACTTC,CGKATVQETQYF
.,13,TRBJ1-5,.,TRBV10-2,TGCGCCAGCAGTGAGTCCTATAATCAGCCCCAGCATTTT,CASSESYNQPQHF
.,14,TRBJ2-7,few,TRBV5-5,TGTGCCAGCAGCATAACCGGGGGGCCCTACGAGCAGTACTTC,CASSITGGPYEQYF
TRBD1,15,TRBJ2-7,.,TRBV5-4,TGTGCCAGCAGCGCCCCGACAGGGGGAGCCTACGAGCAGTACTTC,CASSAPTGGAYEQYF
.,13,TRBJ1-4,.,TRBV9,TGTGCCAGCAGCCCACAGGGTCCCCAAGCACTGTTTTTT,CASSPQGPQALFF
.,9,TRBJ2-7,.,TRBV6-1,TGTGCCAGCAGTCGGGAGCAGTACTTC,CASSREQYF
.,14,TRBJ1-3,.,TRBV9,TGTGCCAGCAGCTTAACTCAGTTACGGGGCACCATATATTTT,CASSLTQLRGTIYF
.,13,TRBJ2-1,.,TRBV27,TGTGCCAGCAGTTTGCGGTGGGGGGAAGAGCAGTTCTTC,CASSLRWGEEQFF